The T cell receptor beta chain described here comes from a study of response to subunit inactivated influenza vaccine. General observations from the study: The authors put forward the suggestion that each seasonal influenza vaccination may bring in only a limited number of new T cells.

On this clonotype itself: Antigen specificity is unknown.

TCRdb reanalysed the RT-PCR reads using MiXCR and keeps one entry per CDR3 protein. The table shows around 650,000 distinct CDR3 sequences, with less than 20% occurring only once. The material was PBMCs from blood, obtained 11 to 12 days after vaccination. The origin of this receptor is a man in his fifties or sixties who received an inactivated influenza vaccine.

The CDR3 DNA is TGTGCCAGCAGGTACAGGGATTCACCCCTCCACTTT. Its protein is CASRYRDSPLHF. The chain has TRBV12-3 or TRBV12-4 and TRBJ1-6; tentatively, D is TRBD1 (6 bases). The V end lost 6 bases, the J end lost 8 bases, and 8 bases lay between the germline ends. The CDR3 is made up of 12 amino acids.